The 10 T cell receptor beta chains below were found in one sample sequenced in a study of memory CD4+ T cells and cytomegalovirus serostatus. The protocol was immunoSEQ multiplex PCR, while the TCRdb copy is restricted to in-frame clones and leaves out a portion. Found here are 45,000 to 60,000 clones, roughly 74% of them singletons; the top ten hold more than 1%. The sort gate was single viable CD3+CD4+CD8-CD45RO+ cells for memory CD4+ T cells. Material: memory CD4+ T cells from blood. The receptors stem from an adult in good health and CMV-seropositive.

About this clone: A junction end diverges from the germline sequence, so it may reflect a read error. The sample holds other DNA sequences that translate to the same CDR3. The chain couples TRBV7-7 to TRBJ2-5; TRBD1 is a possible D gene (5 bases). The V gene's germline CDR1 is SSHAT and CDR2 FNYEAQ (reference sequence). The CDR3 runs 14 residues. The CDR3 sequence: CASSLGSQGETQYF. The CDR3 nucleotides are TGTGCTAGCAGCTTAGGCAGTCAGGGAGAGACCCAGTACTTC. The entire variable domain, with the rest obtained from reference TRBV7-7 and TRBJ2-5, is as follows: GAGVSQSPRYKVTKRGQDVTLRCDPISSHATLYWYQQALGQGPEFLTYFNYEAQPDKSGLPSDRFSAERPEGSISTLTIQRTEQRDSAMYRCASSLGSQGETQYFGPGTRLLVL.

The gene calls are TRBV7-2 and TRBJ1-1, with TRBD1 as a possible D gene (6 bases). CDR3 length: 17 amino acids. The V gene's germline CDR1 is SGHTA and CDR2 FQGNSA. The germline V and J ends were trimmed by 2 bases and 1 base, with 17 bases remaining between them. The CDR3 loop reads CASSLMAGQGANTEAFF. CDR3 DNA: TGTGCCAGCAGCTTAATGGCGGGACAAGGGGCGAACACTGAAGCTTTCTTT.

This sequence joins TRBV7-9 and TRBJ2-1; TRBD2 matches 10 bases. The CDR3 is made up of 15 amino acids. With 9 bases clipped from V and 5 bases from J, the junction kept 10 bases outside the gene matches. The germline CDR1 and CDR2 sequences are SEHNR and FQNEAQ (reference sequence). The CDR3 is CASRNLAGGHNEQFF. CDR3 coding DNA: TGTGCCAGTCGAAACTTAGCGGGGGGTCACAATGAGCAGTTCTTC.

The gene calls are TRBV5-1 and TRBJ2-5, with 9 bases that match TRBD2. The V segment lost 4 bases and the J segment 5 bases; nucleotides outside the gene matches: 18. Germline values: CDR1 SGHRS, CDR2 YFSETQ. There are 18 residues in the CDR3. CDR3 amino acids: CASSLRGERGDLRETQYF. The CDR3 coding sequence is TGCGCCAGCAGCCTACGGGGGGAGCGGGGGGATCTCCGGGAGACCCAGTACTTC.

The chain employs TRBV18 and TRBJ2-4, with 9 bases fitting TRBD1. The CDR3 consists of 17 residues. CDR1 and CDR2 from the germline V gene are KGHSH and LQKENI. The junction had 11 bases not matched to a gene; V was cut back by 1 base and J by 7 bases. This chain's CDR3 is CASSPRDREGAINIQYF. The CDR3 DNA reads TGTGCCAGCTCACCACGGGACAGGGAAGGGGCAATTAACATTCAGTACTTC.

In this sample, this clone turned up once. V usage is TRBV7-2 and J usage is TRBJ2-2; either TRBD1 or TRBD2 may fit D (6 bases each). CDR3 length: 17 residues. Germline-derived CDR1 and CDR2 are SGHTA and FQGNSA. Trimming took 5 bases from V and 3 from J, leaving 19 bases between them. CDR3 amino acids: CASSPGGGEWDTGELFF. CDR3 nucleotides: TGTGCCAGCAGCCCTGGAGGGGGTGAATGGGACACCGGGGAGCTGTTTTTT.

The V call is TRBV7-8, the J call TRBJ1-5; unclear D gene. Germline V gives CDR1 SGHVS, CDR2 FQNEAQ. The CDR3 consists of 13 residues. Trimming removed 1 base from V and 7 bases from J, with 8 bases in between. The CDR3 region is CASSLGIGQPQHF. Here the CDR3 DNA reads TGTGCCAGCAGCTTAGGTATAGGACAGCCCCAGCATTTT.

The table lists this clone with a few counts. The chain carries TRBV2 and TRBJ1-2; 8 nucleotides align to TRBD1. V trimming: 9 bases; J trimming: 6 bases; junction bases outside the gene matches: 15. This CDR3 spans 15 amino acids. CDR1 and CDR2 (germline): SNHLY, FYNNEI. The CDR3 DNA follows: TGTGCCAGGGGGGGTTTGGGACAGGCGGGACATGGCTACACCTTC. The encoded protein is CARGGLGQAGHGYTF. The whole variable domain, filled in from reference TRBV2 and TRBJ1-2, reads EPEVTQTPSHQVTQMGQEVILRCVPISNHLYFYWYRQILGQKVEFLVSFYNNEISEKSEIFDDQFSVERPDGSNFTLKIRSTKLEDSAMYFCARGGLGQAGHGYTFGSGTRLTVV.

V is TRBV6-6 and J is TRBJ2-2; D uncertain. The length of the CDR3 is 15 residues. Germline CDR1 reads MNHNY; CDR2 reads SVGAGI (reference sequence). Trimming pared 2 bases from V and 6 bases from J, leaving 13 bases between. As DNA, the CDR3 is TGTGCCAGCAGTTACGTATCTACCGATGCCGGGGAGCTGTTTTTT. Protein product: CASSYVSTDAGELFF.

The chain carries TRBV2 and TRBJ2-4; 9 bases are a match to TRBD1. Trimming at V came to 4 bases and at J to 4 bases, leaving 5 bases not matched to a gene. Germline CDR1 SNHLY, CDR2 FYNNEI. The CDR3 loop spans 15 amino acids. The CDR3 sequence is CASSVRQGVKNIQYF. The CDR3 DNA follows: TGTGCCAGCAGTGTTCGACAGGGGGTGAAAAACATTCAGTACTTC.